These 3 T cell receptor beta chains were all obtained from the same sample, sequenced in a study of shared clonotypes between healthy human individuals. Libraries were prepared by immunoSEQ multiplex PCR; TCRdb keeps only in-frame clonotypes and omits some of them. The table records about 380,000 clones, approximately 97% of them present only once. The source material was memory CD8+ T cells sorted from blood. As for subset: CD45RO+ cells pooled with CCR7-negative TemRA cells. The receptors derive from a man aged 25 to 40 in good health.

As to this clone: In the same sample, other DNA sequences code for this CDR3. CDR3 sequence: CASSPTGLSNQPQHF. The CDR3 DNA reads as TGTGCCAGCAGCCCGACAGGGCTGAGCAATCAGCCCCAGCATTTT. The rearrangement links TRBV28 to TRBJ1-5, with 7 nucleotides matching TRBD1. After removal of 6 bases from V and 1 base from J, the junction contained 6 bases not matched to a gene. Germline lookup yields CDR1 MDHEN and CDR2 SYDVKM. This CDR3 comprises 15 residues. The complete variable domain, with remaining parts taken from reference TRBV28 and TRBJ1-5, reads DVKVTQSSRYLVKRTGEKVFLECVQDMDHENMFWYRQDPGLGLRLIYFSYDVKMKEKGDIPEGYSVSREKKERFSLILESASTNQTSMYLCASSPTGLSNQPQHFGDGTRLSIL.

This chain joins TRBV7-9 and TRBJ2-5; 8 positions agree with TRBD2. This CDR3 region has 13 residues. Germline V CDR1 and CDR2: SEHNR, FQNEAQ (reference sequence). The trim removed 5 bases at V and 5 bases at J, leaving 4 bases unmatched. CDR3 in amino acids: CASSPSGSETQYF. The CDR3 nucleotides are TGTGCCAGCAGCCCCAGCGGGAGTGAGACCCAGTACTTC.

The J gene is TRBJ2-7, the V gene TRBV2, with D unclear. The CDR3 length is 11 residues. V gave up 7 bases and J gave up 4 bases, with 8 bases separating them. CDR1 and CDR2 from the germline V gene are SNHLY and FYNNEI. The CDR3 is CASTTFYEQYF. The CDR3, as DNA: TGTGCCAGCACCACCTTTTACGAGCAGTACTTC.